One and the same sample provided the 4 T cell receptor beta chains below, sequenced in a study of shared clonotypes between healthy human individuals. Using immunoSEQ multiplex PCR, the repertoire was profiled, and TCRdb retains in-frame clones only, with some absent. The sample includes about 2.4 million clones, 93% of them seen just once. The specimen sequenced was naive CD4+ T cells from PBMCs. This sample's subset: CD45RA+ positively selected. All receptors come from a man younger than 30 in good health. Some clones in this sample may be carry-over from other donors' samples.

CDR3 residues: CASSWSTGGSSGELFF. CDR3 bases: TGTGCCAGCAGCTGGTCGACAGGGGGCTCCTCCGGGGAGCTGTTTTTT. The chain recombines TRBV11-1 with TRBJ2-2, with 10 bases aligning to TRBD1. This CDR3 contains 16 residues. V dropped 4 bases and J dropped 6; count of bases not matched to a gene: 8. Germline assignment: CDR1 SGHAT and CDR2 FQDESV (reference sequence). Full variable domain (rest looked up from reference TRBV11-1 and TRBJ2-2): EAEVAQSPRYKITEKSQAVAFWCDPISGHATLYWYRQILGQGPELLVQFQDESVVDDSQLPKDRFSAERLKGVDSTLKIQPAELGDSAMYLCASSWSTGGSSGELFFGEGSRLTVL.

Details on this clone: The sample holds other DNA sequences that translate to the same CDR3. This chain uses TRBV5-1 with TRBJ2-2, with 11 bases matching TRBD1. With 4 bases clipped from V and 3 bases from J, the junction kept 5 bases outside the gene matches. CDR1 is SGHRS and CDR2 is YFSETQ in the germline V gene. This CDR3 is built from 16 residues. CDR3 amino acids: CASSPRTGGYTGELFF. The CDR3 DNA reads TGCGCCAGCAGCCCCCGGACAGGGGGCTACACCGGGGAGCTGTTTTTT.

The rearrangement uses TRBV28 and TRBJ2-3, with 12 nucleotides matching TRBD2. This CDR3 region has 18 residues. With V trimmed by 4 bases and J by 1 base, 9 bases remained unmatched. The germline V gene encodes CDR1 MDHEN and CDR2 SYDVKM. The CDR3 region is CASSSKTSGSGGTDTQYF. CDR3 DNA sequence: TGTGCCAGCAGTTCAAAGACTAGCGGGAGTGGGGGCACAGATACGCAGTATTTT.

The CDR3 spells CAWERGLHNEQFF. CDR3 sequence (DNA): TGTGCCTGGGAAAGGGGGCTCCACAATGAGCAGTTCTTC. The chain joins TRBV30 to TRBJ2-1, with 7 bases lining up with TRBD1. CDR3 size: 13 residues. V shed 5 bases and J 5 bases; nucleotides not matched to a gene: 6. Per the germline V gene, CDR1 is GTSNPN and CDR2 is SVGIG (reference sequence).